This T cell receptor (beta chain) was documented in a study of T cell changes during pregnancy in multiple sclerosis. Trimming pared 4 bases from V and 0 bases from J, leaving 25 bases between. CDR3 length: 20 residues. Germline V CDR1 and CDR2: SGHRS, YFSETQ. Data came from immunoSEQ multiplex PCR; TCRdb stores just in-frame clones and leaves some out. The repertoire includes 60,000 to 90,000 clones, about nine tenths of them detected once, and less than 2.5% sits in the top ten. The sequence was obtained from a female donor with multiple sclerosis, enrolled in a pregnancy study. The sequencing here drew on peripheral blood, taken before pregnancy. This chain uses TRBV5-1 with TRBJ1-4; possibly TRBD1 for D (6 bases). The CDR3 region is CASSREQGIGGSATNEKLFF. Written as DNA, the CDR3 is TGCGCCAGCAGCAGGGAACAGGGAATTGGGGGTTCTGCAACTAATGAAAAACTGTTTTTT.